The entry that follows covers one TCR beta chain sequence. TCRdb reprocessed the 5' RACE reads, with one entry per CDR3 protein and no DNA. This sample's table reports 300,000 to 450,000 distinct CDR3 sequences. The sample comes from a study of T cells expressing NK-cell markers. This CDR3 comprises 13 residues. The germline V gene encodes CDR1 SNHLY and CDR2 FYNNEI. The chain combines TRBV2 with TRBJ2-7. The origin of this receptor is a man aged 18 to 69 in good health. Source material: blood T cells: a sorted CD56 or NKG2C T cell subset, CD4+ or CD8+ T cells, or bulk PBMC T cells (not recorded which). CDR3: CASSAGEIYEQYF.